The rows below give T cell receptor beta chains drawn from one sample of a study of CD8+CD57+ T cells in acquired aplastic anemia. TCRdb itself ran the reads through MiXCR, one entry per CDR3 protein. The sample holds 180,000 or so distinct CDR3 sequences, under 50% seen once. The sample taken for sequencing was sorted CD4+, CD8+, or CD8+CD57+ T cells (not recorded which) from PBMCs. The receptors were sampled from a human donor with aplastic anemia. CDR3s include the opening cysteine and the closing phenylalanine or tryptophan. Fields, in order: CDR3 protein, V gene.

CDR3: CSVELVRWGGYTF; V: TRBV29-1
CDR3: CASSTTGTGGYEQYF; V: TRBV7-8
CDR3: CASSLADVANYGYTF; V: TRBV7-2
CDR3: CASGTSTSGSGYEQYF; V: TRBV12-5
CDR3: CASSDREHYGYTF; V: TRBV10-2
CDR3: CASTGGGGSTQYF; V: TRBV2
CDR3: CASSSGGRTEAFF; V: TRBV12-3/TRBV12-4
CDR3: CASKGSYNSPLHF; V: TRBV6-5
CDR3: CAIRPGTSGVTYEQYF; V: TRBV10-3
CDR3: CASSWGQGVYGYTF; V: TRBV5-6
CDR3: CAISDGQGQTQYF; V: TRBV10-3
CDR3: CASSEGAQGIYEQYF; V: TRBV28
CDR3: CASSLATGGYEQYF; V: TRBV5-1
CDR3: CASSPRTPGDTQYF; V: TRBV5-1
CDR3: CASSTGVVSGNTIYF; V: TRBV25-1
CDR3: CASSLGRGAGGPPLHF; V: TRBV11-1
CDR3: CASSPRTGNGYTF; V: TRBV18
CDR3: CASSQGVVQYF; V: TRBV7-6
CDR3: CASSLREGEQFF; V: TRBV7-3
CDR3: CASSQESRGLAGYTF; V: TRBV4-1
CDR3: CASSLTGETQYF; V: TRBV12-3/TRBV12-4
CDR3: CASSLEGQGGSYEQYF; V: TRBV5-5
CDR3: CASSLTGGRLYEQYF; V: TRBV27
CDR3: CSVEVGVPEAFF; V: TRBV29-1
CDR3: CASSTGQTYNEQFF; V: TRBV9
CDR3: CASNTLAGVGHEQYF; V: TRBV12-3/TRBV12-4
CDR3: CATVGQGESYEQYF; V: TRBV10-3
CDR3: CASGDSGANVLTF; V: TRBV7-7
CDR3: CSARGNRMNTEAFF; V: TRBV20-1
CDR3: CATSSGTLYNEQFF; V: TRBV24-1
CDR3: CASSSIGQENTEAFF; V: TRBV7-3
CDR3: CASSVGGGGLARTDTQYF; V: TRBV9
CDR3: CSAPQREPAVNEQFF; V: TRBV20-1
CDR3: CASSLEPTGVNSPLHF; V: TRBV5-1
CDR3: CASSLESSVGNEQYF; V: TRBV7-6
CDR3: CASSLETGWSNEQFF; V: TRBV7-6
CDR3: CASSPPGGLYGYTF; V: TRBV27
CDR3: CASAASSVQETQYF; V: TRBV12-5
CDR3: CASSARSDSLEPLHF; V: TRBV9
CDR3: CASSLAAGANTEAFF; V: TRBV7-9